This T cell receptor (beta chain) was sequenced for a study of blood T cell repertoires in COVID-19. The wider study: Acute and convalescent COVID-19 samples came from the United States, Italy and Spain. The analysed material was cDNA or gDNA that came from T cells, B-cell-depleted T cells, or PBMCs.

The germline V gene encodes CDR1 KGHSH and CDR2 LQKENI. V lost 3 bases, J lost 0 bases, and 8 bases stayed unmatched. This CDR3 region has 16 residues. Per the authors' pipeline: How many nucleated cells were present was estimated from reference gene primer amplification. Profiling relied on immunoSEQ multiplex PCR, and the TCRdb table lists in-frame clones only, not all of them. The V and J calls and clone size come from that table; D and trimming were worked out from the DNA. The table includes fewer than 250,000 clones, nearly 90% detected once. The sequence was collected from a woman in her thirties or forties who had recovered from COVID-19. The specimen was peripheral blood. The V gene is TRBV18, the J gene TRBJ2-7; 7 bases agree with TRBD2. The CDR3 is CASSPMDWTSSYEQYF. In nucleotides, the CDR3 is TGTGCCAGCTCACCGATGGACTGGACTAGCTCCTACGAGCAGTACTTC. The full variable domain, rest sourced from reference TRBV18 and TRBJ2-7, is NAGVMQNPRHLVRRRGQEARLRCSPMKGHSHVYWYRQLPEEGLKFMVYLQKENIIDESGMPKERFSAEFPKEGPSILRIQQVVRGDSAAYFCASSPMDWTSSYEQYFGPGTRLTVT.